This TCR beta chain was observed in a study of T cells after yellow fever vaccination. Looking at the study overall: Fractions with few cells were prepared using SMART-Seq v4 Ultra Low Input.

There are 13 residues in the CDR3. Germline V gene sequence: CDR1 SGHAT, CDR2 FQNNGV. Trimming removed 0 bases from V and 8 bases from J, with 8 bases in between. TCRdb fed the 5' RACE reads into MiXCR, producing one record per CDR3 protein. The sample contains 90,000 to 130,000 distinct CDR3 sequences, around 8% of which appear only once. This clonotype was recorded many times. Its target is unknown. Study-wide results and limits: Although most clonotypes did not, a small share appeared in both CD4 and CD8 compartments.

V is TRBV11-2 and J is TRBJ2-4, with D maybe TRBD2 (6 bases). This TCR derives from a man younger than 45 who received the YFV17D yellow fever vaccine. The sample was CD8+ T cells sorted from PBMCs, taken 45 days after the yellow fever booster vaccination. CDR3 coding DNA: TGTGCCAGCAGCTTAGAGTGGGGGGACATTCAGTACTTC. Amino acids: CASSLEWGDIQYF.